This T cell receptor beta chain was recovered during a study of response to subunit inactivated influenza vaccine. Germline CDR1 MDHEN, CDR2 SYDVKM. The CDR3 sequence is 17 residues long. Trimming left V 2 bases short and J 2 bases short, with 17 bases between. In this sample, this clonotype turned up a few times. What it binds is unknown. TCRdb called the RT-PCR reads again in MiXCR, with one record for every CDR3 protein. The sample yields 300,000 to 350,000 distinct CDR3 sequences, 20% to 25% seen once. Study outcomes and limitations: Authors suggested that a seasonal influenza vaccination recruits few new T cells each time.

The clonotype originates from a man between 50 and 75 years old who received an inactivated influenza vaccine. This material consisted of PBMCs from blood, taken 21 months after vaccination. The chain couples TRBV28 to TRBJ2-3; D unclear. The CDR3 coding sequence is TGTGCCAGCAGTTTAACCGGTAGGGCAGCCTCCACAGATACGCAGTATTTT. This translates into CASSLTGRAASTDTQYF.